These 7 T cell receptor beta chains came from one sample sequenced in a study of T cell responses to AZD1222 COVID-19 vaccine. This table comes from immunoSEQ multiplex PCR, and its TCRdb copy is limited to in-frame clones, with some not included. This table has some 150,000 clones, 90% appearing once. Source: peripheral blood, taken 28 days after the second AZD1222 dose. All receptors come from an adult who received the AZD1222 COVID-19 vaccine.

This sequence joins TRBV5-1 and TRBJ2-7; 9 positions match TRBD1. Looked up from germline, CDR1 is SGHRS and CDR2 is YFSETQ. CDR3 length equals 13 residues. The V and J ends lost 4 bases and 11 bases, in that order; junction bases with no gene match: 10. The CDR3 here is CASSPEGDRGKYF. CDR3 DNA sequence: TGCGCCAGCAGCCCGGAGGGCGACAGGGGGAAGTACTTC.

This rearrangement joins TRBV13 to TRBJ1-2; no firm D call. The CDR3 has 15 amino acids. V lost 10 bases to trimming and J lost 3 bases, with 21 bases between them. The V gene's germline CDR1 is PRHDT and CDR2 FYEKMQ (reference sequence). This CDR3 is CATTPRTAVYYGYTF. The CDR3 region has the DNA TGTGCCACCACGCCTCGGACGGCAGTATACTATGGCTACACCTTC.

This CDR3 reads CASSGPGEDEQYF. CDR3 coding DNA: TGTGCCAGCAGTGGGCCCGGGGAAGACGAGCAGTACTTC. The V call is TRBV2, the J call TRBJ2-7, with a possible D match to TRBD2 (5 bases). Deletions cut 4 bases from V and 5 bases from J, with 12 bases between. Per the germline V gene, CDR1 is SNHLY and CDR2 is FYNNEI. The CDR3 has 13 amino acids.

In nucleotides, the CDR3 is TGTGCCAGCAGCGTAGATGGCGGGAGGGCCCCCAAAAACATTCAGTACTTC. This codes for CASSVDGGRAPKNIQYF. The chain carries TRBV9 and TRBJ2-4, with 9 bases identical to TRBD2. The CDR3 consists of 17 residues. Germline trimming cut 0 bases from V and 2 bases from J; bases unmatched to any gene: 6. Germline V gene lookup returns CDR1 SGDLS and CDR2 YYNGEE. Full variable domain (outside the CDR3, taken from reference TRBV9 and TRBJ2-4): DSGVTQTPKHLITATGQRVTLRCSPRSGDLSVYWYQQSLDQGLQFLIQYYNGEERAKGNILERFSAQQFPDLHSELNLSSLELGDSALYFCASSVDGGRAPKNIQYFGAGTRLSVL.

The V gene is TRBV5-6, the J gene TRBJ2-7, with no clear D. Germline loops: CDR1 SGHDT, CDR2 YYEEEE. CDR3 length: 14 residues. The V end lost 0 bases, the J end lost 6 bases, and 13 bases lay between the germline ends. The CDR3 reads CASSLGSWSTEQYF. The CDR3 coding sequence is TGTGCCAGCAGCTTGGGATCATGGTCTACCGAGCAGTACTTC.

The rearrangement joins TRBV27 to TRBJ1-2; D is uncertain. CDR3 size: 14 residues. Germline lookup yields CDR1 MNHEY and CDR2 SMNVEV (reference sequence). With 1 base removed from V and 2 bases from J, the gap between germline ends came to 8 bases. CDR3: CASSLLGANYGYTF. The CDR3 DNA reads TGTGCCAGCAGTTTATTGGGAGCAAACTATGGCTACACCTTC.

The CDR3 DNA is TGTGCCAGCAGCCCCGAGCCCGGGGGGTGGTCCTACGAGCAGTACTTC. Its translation: CASSPEPGGWSYEQYF. The chain employs TRBV9 and TRBJ2-7; TRBD2 aligns across 7 bases. CDR3 length equals 16 residues. V was clipped by 4 bases and J by 1 base; unmatched bases: 11. From germline, CDR1 is SGDLS and CDR2 YYNGEE. Drawing the rest from reference TRBV9 and TRBJ2-7, the complete variable domain is DSGVTQTPKHLITATGQRVTLRCSPRSGDLSVYWYQQSLDQGLQFLIQYYNGEERAKGNILERFSAQQFPDLHSELNLSSLELGDSALYFCASSPEPGGWSYEQYFGPGTRLTVT.